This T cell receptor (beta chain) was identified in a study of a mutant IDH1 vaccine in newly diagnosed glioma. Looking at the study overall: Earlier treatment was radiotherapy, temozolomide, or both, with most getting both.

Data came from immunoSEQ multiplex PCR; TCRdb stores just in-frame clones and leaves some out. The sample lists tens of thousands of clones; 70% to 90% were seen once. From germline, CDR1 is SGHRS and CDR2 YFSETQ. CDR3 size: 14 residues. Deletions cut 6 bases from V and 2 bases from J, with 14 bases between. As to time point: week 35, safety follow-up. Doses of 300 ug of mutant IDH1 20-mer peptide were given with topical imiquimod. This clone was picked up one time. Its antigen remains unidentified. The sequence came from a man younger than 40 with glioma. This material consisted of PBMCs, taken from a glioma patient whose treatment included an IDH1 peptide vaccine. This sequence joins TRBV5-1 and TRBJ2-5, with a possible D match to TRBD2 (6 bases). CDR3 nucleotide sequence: TGCGCCAGCACCGGTCAGGGAGGACAAGAGACCCAGTACTTC. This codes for CASTGQGGQETQYF.